Reported below is one T cell receptor beta chain. Its antigen is as yet unknown. The entry originates in a study of a mutant IDH1 vaccine in newly diagnosed glioma. In the study overall: The patients were given eight vaccinations, one each in weeks 1, 3, 5, 7, 11, 15, 19 and 23.

The sample's time point: week 23, last vaccination. Each vaccine dose was 300 ug of mutant IDH1 20-mer peptide, with topical imiquimod. The V gene lost 0 bases and the J gene lost 1 base, with 3 bases spanning the gap. The CDR3 sequence is 13 residues long. Germline V gene sequence: CDR1 SGHDN, CDR2 FVKESK. Assay used: immunoSEQ multiplex PCR; TCRdb lists only in-frame clones, some missing. The table includes about 86,000 clones, approximately 85% detected once. Sequences were derived from PBMCs, sampled from a glioma patient whose treatment included an IDH1 peptide vaccine. This receptor was obtained from a young man with glioma. Some clones in this sample may be carry-over from other donors' samples. V and J are TRBV14 and TRBJ1-1; D unclear. In DNA, the CDR3 is TGTGCCAGCAGCCAAGATCAGAACACTGAAGCTTTCTTT. Translating it yields CASSQDQNTEAFF. The whole variable domain, remainder taken from reference TRBV14 and TRBJ1-1, is EAGVTQFPSHSVIEKGQTVTLRCDPISGHDNLYWYRRVMGKEIKFLLHFVKESKQDESGMPNNRFLAERTGGTYSTLKVQPAELEDSGVYFCASSQDQNTEAFFGQGTRLTVV.